Following are 30 T cell receptor beta chains from one sample sequenced in a study of glioma-infiltrating T cells after dendritic cell vaccination. Produced via immunoSEQ multiplex PCR; TCRdb's table is partial and in-frame only. This table has under 100,000 clones, approximately 81% appearing once. Sequencing was performed on blood, taken before dendritic cell vaccination. The receptors originated from a human donor with glioblastoma.

V is TRBV5-4 and J is TRBJ2-2, with 10 bases lining up with TRBD2. Per germline, CDR1 SGHNT and CDR2 YYREEE (reference sequence). Losses at the gene ends were 4 bases for V and 2 bases for J; bases not matched to a gene: 2. The CDR3 has 15 residues. The CDR3 sequence: CASSPSGGNTGELFF. The CDR3 DNA reads TGTGCCAGCAGCCCTAGCGGGGGAAACACCGGGGAGCTGTTTTTT.

J is TRBJ1-1 and V is TRBV28; D possibly corresponds to TRBD1 (5 bases). V was trimmed by 5 bases and J by 6 bases, leaving 16 bases between them. CDR3 length: 14 amino acids. Per germline, CDR1 MDHEN and CDR2 SYDVKM. Here the CDR3 reads CASSPPGGTAEAFF. Here the CDR3 DNA reads TGTGCCAGCAGTCCCCCCGGGGGGACGGCTGAAGCTTTCTTT.

The rearrangement joins TRBV6-5 to TRBJ1-2; TRBD1 matches at 8 bases. V lost 6 bases to trimming and J lost 4 bases; unmatched junction nucleotides: 7. There are 14 residues in the CDR3. Germline CDR1 and CDR2: MNHEY and SVGAGI. In DNA form, the CDR3 reads TGTGCCAGCAGCTCCGGACAGGGACTCTATGGCTACACCTTC. It translates to CASSSGQGLYGYTF.

The chain recombines TRBV6-1 with TRBJ1-3; 7 bases align to TRBD1. J lost 2 bases, V lost 6 bases, and 7 bases had no gene match. The CDR3 consists of 15 residues. The germline CDR1 and CDR2 sequences are MNHNS and SASEGT. CDR3: CASRSQGLAGNTIYF. CDR3 nucleotide sequence: TGTGCCAGCAGATCACAGGGGTTGGCTGGAAACACCATATATTTT.

The genes are TRBV4-2 and TRBJ1-1, with unresolved D. The length of the CDR3 is 15 residues. Germline lookup yields CDR1 LGHNA and CDR2 YNFKEQ. V lost 0 bases and J 1 base, leaving 9 bases between the germline ends. CDR3 residues: CASSQDGSENTEAFF. In DNA form, the CDR3 reads TGTGCCAGCAGCCAAGATGGCTCCGAGAACACTGAAGCTTTCTTT.

The chain uses TRBV7-2 and TRBJ2-3; 9 bases align to TRBD2. Germline CDR1 is SGHTA and CDR2 is FQGNSA. V lost 3 bases, J lost 10 bases, and 2 bases stayed unmatched. This CDR3 comprises 12 residues. The CDR3 sequence: CASSLTSGPQYF. The CDR3 DNA follows: TGTGCCAGCAGCTTGACTAGCGGCCCGCAGTATTTT. Variable domain in full (rest from reference TRBV7-2 and TRBJ2-3): GAGVSQSPSNKVTEKGKDVELRCDPISGHTALYWYRQSLGQGLEFLIYFQGNSAPDKSGLPSDRFSAERTGGSVSTLTIQRTQQEDSAVYLCASSLTSGPQYFGPGTRLTVL.

The chain links TRBV7-3 to TRBJ2-1; the match to TRBD2 covers 11 bases. V lost 5 bases, J lost 5 bases, and 23 bases stayed unmatched. CDR3 length equals 21 residues. The germline CDR1 and CDR2 sequences are SGHTA and FQGTGA. Here the CDR3 DNA reads TGTGCCAGCAGCCCTTTGCCTATGGCTAGCGGGGGGCTAGGCGTCAACAATGAGCAGTTCTTC. It is translated as CASSPLPMASGGLGVNNEQFF.

The chain carries TRBV19 and TRBJ1-2; D not resolved. CDR1 and CDR2 (germline): LNHDA, SQIVND (reference sequence). This CDR3 spans 14 amino acids. The ends were cut back, 4 bases at V and 4 bases at J, with 13 bases in the middle. The CDR3 nucleotides are TGTGCCAGTAGTAAGGAGACGGATTTCTATGGCTACACCTTC. It is translated as CASSKETDFYGYTF.

This chain uses TRBV10-3 with TRBJ1-3; 9 nucleotides match TRBD1. CDR1 ENHRY and CDR2 SYGVKD come from the germline V gene. The CDR3 loop spans 15 amino acids. With V trimmed by 7 bases and J by 2 bases, 6 bases remained unmatched. CDR3 region: CAIKEQGAPGNTIYF. The CDR3, as DNA: TGTGCCATCAAAGAACAGGGGGCGCCTGGAAACACCATATATTTT.

V and J are TRBV5-1 and TRBJ2-7; 7 bases are a match to TRBD1. The CDR3 totals 13 residues. V dropped 7 bases and J dropped 3; count of bases not matched to a gene: 7. Germline CDR1 and CDR2: SGHRS and YFSETQ. The CDR3 DNA reads as TGCGCCAGCCGACAGGGTTTGGGCTACGAGCAGTACTTC. Residues: CASRQGLGYEQYF. The variable domain in full, with the rest retrieved from reference TRBV5-1 and TRBJ2-7, is KAGVTQTPRYLIKTRGQQVTLSCSPISGHRSVSWYQQTPGQGLQFLFEYFSETQRNKGNFPGRFSGRQFSNSRSEMNVSTLELGDSALYLCASRQGLGYEQYFGPGTRLTVT.

In this sample, this clone turned up once. The chain is built from TRBV7-8 and TRBJ2-3, with 8 positions matching TRBD1. This CDR3 is 14 amino acids long. V was clipped by 7 bases and J by 3 bases; unmatched bases: 6. CDR1 SGHVS and CDR2 FQNEAQ come from the germline V gene. In nucleotides, the CDR3 is TGTGCCAGCACACTCAGGGGGCGGACAGATACGCAGTATTTT. Translated, it gives CASTLRGRTDTQYF.

The chain joins TRBV7-8 to TRBJ2-3, with D perhaps TRBD2 (6 bases). The CDR3 is made up of 17 amino acids. V shed 4 bases and J shed 2 bases, with 19 bases lying between them. Germline CDR1 reads SGHVS; CDR2 reads FQNEAQ. For the CDR3, the DNA is TGTGCCAGCAGCTCCGCTGTGACTAGGAGGCCCACAGATACGCAGTATTTT. This codes for CASSSAVTRRPTDTQYF.

The chain recombines TRBV5-1 with TRBJ2-7; the D gene is possibly TRBD2 (5 bases). The CDR3 extends over 13 amino acids. Germline loops: CDR1 SGHRS, CDR2 YFSETQ. V gave up 5 bases and J gave up 2 bases, with 11 bases separating them. The CDR3 spells CASRGDTTYEQYF. The CDR3 bases are TGCGCCAGCAGGGGAGACACAACCTACGAGCAGTACTTC.

V usage is TRBV5-4 and J usage is TRBJ1-1; no reliable D call. The germline V and J ends were trimmed by 4 bases and 4 bases, with 11 bases remaining between them. Germline loops: CDR1 SGHNT, CDR2 YYREEE (reference sequence). This CDR3 has 13 amino acids. Written as DNA, the CDR3 is TGTGCCAGCAGCCTGGCCCCGCGCACTGAAGCTTTCTTT. Translating gives CASSLAPRTEAFF. Full variable domain (missing parts from reference TRBV5-4 and TRBJ1-1): ETGVTQSPTHLIKTRGQQVTLRCSSQSGHNTVSWYQQALGQGPQFIFQYYREEENGRGNFPPRFSGLQFPNYSSELNVNALELDDSALYLCASSLAPRTEAFFGQGTRLTVV.

The CDR3 region has the DNA TGTGCCAGCAGCCCAATGACTAGCGGGGTCAACAATGAGCAGTTCTTC. Protein: CASSPMTSGVNNEQFF. The genes are TRBV4-2 and TRBJ2-1, with 11 bases that match TRBD2. J gave up 5 bases and V 4 bases, and 7 bases lay outside the gene matches. Germline CDR1 LGHNA, CDR2 YNFKEQ. This CDR3 is built from 16 residues.

Only a few counts were recorded for this clone. DNA of the CDR3: TGTGCCAGCAGTGACTACAGGGTAAACACTGAAGCTTTCTTT. It yields the protein CASSDYRVNTEAFF. This rearrangement joins TRBV25-1 to TRBJ1-1; tentatively, D is TRBD1 (6 bases). CDR1 MGHDK and CDR2 SYGVNS come from the germline V gene. This CDR3 comprises 14 residues. V was pared by 3 bases and J by 2 bases, with 10 bases between. Drawing the rest from reference TRBV25-1 and TRBJ1-1, the complete variable domain is EADIYQTPRYLVIGTGKKITLECSQTMGHDKMYWYQQDPGMELHLIHYSYGVNSTEKGDLSSESTVSRIRTEHFPLTLESARPSHTSQYLCASSDYRVNTEAFFGQGTRLTVV.

CDR3 protein: CASSQDVLPNQPQHF. Written as DNA, the CDR3 is TGCGCCAGCAGCCAAGATGTTCTTCCCAATCAGCCCCAGCATTTT. The J gene is TRBJ1-5, the V gene TRBV4-1; no reliable D call. This CDR3 has 15 amino acids. The V and J ends lost 0 bases and 3 bases respectively, with 9 bases between them. The V gene's germline CDR1 is MGHRA and CDR2 YSYEKL.

The V gene is TRBV6-1, the J gene TRBJ1-3; D unclear. The CDR3 loop spans 14 amino acids. Germline CDR1 MNHNS, CDR2 SASEGT. Trimming took 7 bases from V and 3 from J, leaving 13 bases between them. This CDR3 reads CASIDIGGGNTIYF. The CDR3 bases are TGTGCCAGCATAGACATAGGAGGTGGAAACACCATATATTTT.

The gene calls are TRBV14 and TRBJ1-2; TRBD1 is a possible D gene (6 bases). CDR3 length: 14 amino acids. V gave up 0 bases and J gave up 7 bases, with 12 bases separating them. Per germline, CDR1 SGHDN and CDR2 FVKESK. This CDR3 is CASSQDNRVFGYTF. The CDR3 nucleotides are TGTGCCAGCAGCCAAGATAACAGGGTATTTGGCTACACCTTC.

The chain joins TRBV5-6 to TRBJ1-6; 7 bases map to TRBD1. V gave up 3 bases and J gave up 0 bases; unmatched junction bases: 6. This CDR3 region has 17 residues. The germline V gene has CDR1 SGHDT and CDR2 YYEEEE. This CDR3 is CASSWGDRSSYNSPLHF. The CDR3, as DNA: TGTGCCAGCAGCTGGGGGGACAGAAGCTCCTATAATTCACCCCTCCACTTT.

The V gene is TRBV9, the J gene TRBJ2-3; D perhaps matches TRBD2 (6 bases). This CDR3 is built from 19 residues. Germline V gene data show CDR1 as SGDLS and CDR2 as YYNGEE. The ends were cut back, 4 bases at V and 2 bases at J, with 26 bases in the middle. This chain's CDR3 is CASSPRWGSGGPYTDTQYF. Written as DNA, the CDR3 is TGTGCCAGCAGCCCCCGCTGGGGAAGCGGAGGGCCCTACACAGATACGCAGTATTTT.

This clone showed up just once. J is TRBJ1-2 and V is TRBV28, with a possible D match to TRBD1 (6 bases). Germline CDR1 is MDHEN and CDR2 is SYDVKM. The CDR3 runs to 12 residues. V was cut by 6 bases and J by 4 bases, with 9 bases left in between. CDR3 sequence (DNA): TGTGCCAGCAGCCGGGACACCTATGGCTACACCTTC. Its translation is CASSRDTYGYTF.

The chain is built from TRBV5-4 and TRBJ1-2, with D unclear. V lost 2 bases, J lost 6 bases, and 14 bases lay in between. This CDR3 has 14 residues. Germline CDR1 and CDR2: SGHNT and YYREEE (reference sequence). CDR3 DNA: TGTGCCAGCAGCTTCGGAGGCAGGAGGGATGGCTACACCTTC. Translation: CASSFGGRRDGYTF. Complete variable domain (other parts from reference TRBV5-4 and TRBJ1-2): ETGVTQSPTHLIKTRGQQVTLRCSSQSGHNTVSWYQQALGQGPQFIFQYYREEENGRGNFPPRFSGLQFPNYSSELNVNALELDDSALYLCASSFGGRRDGYTFGSGTRLTVV.

This chain joins TRBV14 and TRBJ2-7; the match to TRBD2 covers 7 bases. This CDR3 contains 16 residues. Germline V gene sequence: CDR1 SGHDN, CDR2 FVKESK. After removal of 0 bases from V and 3 bases from J, the junction contained 8 bases not matched to a gene. The CDR3 here is CASSQERWEGLYEQYF. The CDR3 DNA follows: TGTGCCAGCAGCCAAGAAAGGTGGGAGGGCCTCTACGAGCAGTACTTC.

This chain connects TRBV11-1 to TRBJ2-7; D is possibly TRBD2 (5 bases). Trimming removed 2 bases from V and 0 bases from J, with 11 bases in between. Germline CDR1 SGHAT, CDR2 FQDESV (reference sequence). The CDR3 runs 15 residues. The CDR3 DNA follows: TGTGCCAGCAGCTTAAACGGACTCATCTCCTACGAGCAGTACTTC. Translated, it gives CASSLNGLISYEQYF.

The chain joins TRBV27 to TRBJ1-1, with D hard to call. Germline V gives CDR1 MNHEY, CDR2 SMNVEV (reference sequence). Trimming took 5 bases from V and 1 from J, leaving 17 bases between them. The CDR3 contains 16 residues. CDR3 DNA: TGTGCCAGCAGTCCCGGCCCCCAGACTCCGAACACTGAAGCTTTCTTT. It encodes CASSPGPQTPNTEAFF.

This clone occurred once. V usage is TRBV5-1 and J usage is TRBJ1-3; 7 bases align to TRBD1. V shed 1 base, J shed 4 bases, and the junction held 8 bases outside the gene matches. The CDR3 consists of 16 residues. Looked up from germline, CDR1 is SGHRS and CDR2 is YFSETQ. CDR3 protein: CASSLSQGTQGNTIYF. The DNA for the CDR3 is TGCGCCAGCAGCTTGTCACAGGGGACTCAAGGAAACACCATATATTTT.

This clone came up a few times. The chain links TRBV9 to TRBJ2-1; possible D gene TRBD1, 6 bases. Trimming took off 0 bases at V and 8 bases at J, with 15 bases between the two ends. CDR3 length: 15 residues. Germline V gives CDR1 SGDLS, CDR2 YYNGEE. For the CDR3, the DNA is TGTGCCAGCAGCGTAGCGGGCAGGGGTATGGATGAGCAGTTCTTC. Its protein product is CASSVAGRGMDEQFF.

This chain links TRBV30 with TRBJ1-6; D gene unclear. Germline V gene data show CDR1 as GTSNPN and CDR2 as SVGIG (reference sequence). The CDR3 consists of 15 residues. Deletions cut 3 bases from V and 3 bases from J, with 12 bases between. The CDR3 coding sequence is TGTGCCTGGAGCCTCCTAGGCTTCTATAATTCACCCCTCCACTTT. Translation: CAWSLLGFYNSPLHF.

The chain links TRBV5-4 to TRBJ2-2; TRBD2 matches 10 bases. V lost 2 bases, J lost 5 bases, and 0 bases stayed unmatched. This CDR3 has 14 amino acids. Germline V gene lookup returns CDR1 SGHNT and CDR2 YYREEE (reference sequence). The CDR3 loop reads CASSLAGGTGELFF. The CDR3, as DNA: TGTGCCAGCAGCTTAGCGGGGGGGACCGGGGAGCTGTTTTTT.